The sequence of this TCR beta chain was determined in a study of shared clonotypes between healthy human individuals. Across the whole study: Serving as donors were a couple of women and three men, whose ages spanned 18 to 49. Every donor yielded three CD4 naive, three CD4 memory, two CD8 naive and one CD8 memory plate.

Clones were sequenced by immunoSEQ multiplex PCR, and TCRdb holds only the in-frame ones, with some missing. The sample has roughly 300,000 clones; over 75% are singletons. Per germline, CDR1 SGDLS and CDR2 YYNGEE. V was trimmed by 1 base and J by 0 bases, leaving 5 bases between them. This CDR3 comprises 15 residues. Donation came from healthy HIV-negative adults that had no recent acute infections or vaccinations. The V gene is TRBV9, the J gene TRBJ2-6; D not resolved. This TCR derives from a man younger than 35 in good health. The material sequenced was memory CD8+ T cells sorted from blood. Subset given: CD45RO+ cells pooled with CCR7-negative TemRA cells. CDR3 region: CASSVSGSGANVLTF. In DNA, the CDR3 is TGTGCCAGCAGCGTATCGGGCTCTGGGGCCAACGTCCTGACTTTC.